These 19 T cell receptor beta chains share one sample of origin, sequenced in a study of T-cell reconstitution after alpha-beta-depleted transplantation in children. The authors prepared the TCRbeta library with unique molecular identifiers. Each CDR3 protein is one row after TCRdb ran MiXCR on the PCR reads. The data contain 75,000 to 100,000 distinct CDR3 sequences, roughly 8% of them singletons. Sample: PBMCs from the stem cell graft donor, taken from the stem cell graft. All receptors come from a human donor who donated a stem cell graft to a child with congenital amegakaryocytic thrombocytopenia.

This clonotype was seen at least ten times. V gene TRBV9 combines with J gene TRBJ2-3, with D unclear. Trimming removed 5 bases from V and 0 bases from J, with 16 bases in between. Germline CDR1 reads SGDLS; CDR2 reads YYNGEE. The CDR3 consists of 16 residues. This CDR3 reads CASSLSTASSTDTQYF. In DNA, the CDR3 is TGTGCCAGCAGTCTATCCACAGCGAGTAGCACAGATACGCAGTATTTT.

This clonotype was observed at least ten times. The V call is TRBV6-5, the J call TRBJ2-7, with TRBD2 matching 7 bases. Germline CDR1 and CDR2: MNHEY and SVGAGI. The ends lost 6 bases at V and 3 bases at J; junction bases unmatched: 8. This CDR3 comprises 14 residues. CDR3 protein: CASSRKRGRYEQYF. CDR3 sequence (DNA): TGTGCCAGCAGCAGAAAGCGGGGCCGCTACGAGCAGTACTTC.

This clonotype has ten or more counts. This chain connects TRBV20-1 to TRBJ2-7; 10 nucleotides align to TRBD2. J lost 2 bases, V lost 6 bases, and 10 bases had no gene match. This CDR3 is 15 amino acids long. Germline V gene lookup returns CDR1 DFQATT and CDR2 SNEGSKA (reference sequence). The CDR3 coding sequence is TGCAGTGCCAACCTATTAGCGGGAGGAACCTACGAGCAGTACTTC. Translating it yields CSANLLAGGTYEQYF.

This clonotype was detected a few times. A much larger clone sits a single nucleotide away, making a read error possible. V gene TRBV9 combines with J gene TRBJ2-6; D might be TRBD1 or TRBD2, each matching 5 bases. Looked up from germline, CDR1 is SGDLS and CDR2 is YYNGEE. There are 14 residues in the CDR3. DNA of the CDR3: TGTGCCAGCAGCGTAGCTCGAGGGGCCAACGGCCTGACTTTC. Translating it yields CASSVARGANGLTF. The variable domain in full, with the rest retrieved from reference TRBV9 and TRBJ2-6, is DSGVTQTPKHLITATGQRVTLRCSPRSGDLSVYWYQQSLDQGLQFLIQYYNGEERAKGNILERFSAQQFPDLHSELNLSSLELGDSALYFCASSVARGANGLTFGAGSRLTVL.

This clonotype is medium-sized. The chain joins TRBV5-5 to TRBJ2-5; D uncertain. Germline V gene lookup returns CDR1 SGHKS and CDR2 YYEKEE (reference sequence). Trimming shortened V by 4 bases and J by 1 base, and 8 bases separated the two germline ends. This CDR3 has 13 residues. The CDR3 loop reads CASSLRIQETQYF. The CDR3 nucleotides read TGTGCCAGCAGCCTACGGATCCAAGAGACCCAGTACTTC.

This clonotype was recorded many times. The chain has TRBV3-1 and TRBJ2-1; either TRBD1 or TRBD2 may supply D (7 bases each). V was clipped by 4 bases and J by 7 bases, with 17 bases between them. The germline gives CDR1 LGHDT, CDR2 YNNKEL (reference sequence). This CDR3 has 15 residues. The CDR3 here is CASSRPGGEENEQFF. CDR3 DNA: TGTGCCAGCAGCCGGCCAGGGGGGGAGGAAAATGAGCAGTTCTTC.

This clonotype was counted at least ten times. The V and J genes are TRBV5-1 and TRBJ2-1; D call uncertain. The CDR3 runs to 14 residues. Trimming shortened V by 2 bases and J by 8 bases, and 14 bases separated the two germline ends. Germline V gene data show CDR1 as SGHRS and CDR2 as YFSETQ. The CDR3 here is CASSFENHLDEQFF. Written as DNA, the CDR3 is TGCGCCAGCAGCTTCGAAAACCACCTTGATGAGCAGTTCTTC.

This clonotype has a count of ten or more. V and J are TRBV28 and TRBJ1-4; D might be TRBD1 (6 bases). The germline CDR1 and CDR2 sequences are MDHEN and SYDVKM. V was pared by 3 bases and J by 8 bases, with 16 bases between. This CDR3 is 15 amino acids long. DNA for the CDR3: TGTGCCAGCAGTTTGTCCCGCCAGGGGTACGAAAAACTGTTTTTT. Its protein product is CASSLSRQGYEKLFF. The full variable domain, with the rest looked up from reference TRBV28 and TRBJ1-4, is DVKVTQSSRYLVKRTGEKVFLECVQDMDHENMFWYRQDPGLGLRLIYFSYDVKMKEKGDIPEGYSVSREKKERFSLILESASTNQTSMYLCASSLSRQGYEKLFFGSGTQLSVL.

This clonotype was counted ten times or more. The chain has TRBV29-1 and TRBJ2-1; 9 bases fit TRBD2. V lost 4 bases to trimming and J lost 9 bases; unmatched junction nucleotides: 7. The CDR3 spans 13 residues. Looked up from germline, CDR1 is SQVTM and CDR2 is ANQGSEA. The CDR3 region is CSVVAGGKGEQFF. CDR3 DNA: TGCAGCGTTGTGGCGGGAGGGAAGGGTGAGCAGTTCTTC.

The gene calls are TRBV27 and TRBJ2-7; either TRBD1 or TRBD2 may fit D (6 bases each). This CDR3 is built from 15 residues. Germline CDR1 is MNHEY and CDR2 is SMNVEV (reference sequence). V lost 4 bases and J lost 0, with 13 bases in between. CDR3 in amino acids: CASSSRRGDSYEQYF. In nucleotides, the CDR3 is TGTGCCAGCAGTTCCAGGAGGGGGGACTCCTACGAGCAGTACTTC.

J is TRBJ1-1 and V is TRBV20-1; D is undetermined. Trimming removed 3 bases at V and 3 bases at J, with 8 bases between. CDR3 length: 12 amino acids. Germline assignment: CDR1 DFQATT and CDR2 SNEGSKA (reference sequence). Here the CDR3 DNA reads TGCAGTGCTAGGGCCACAGACACTGAAGCTTTCTTT. This translates into CSARATDTEAFF.

This clonotype was observed at least ten times. This rearrangement joins TRBV7-8 to TRBJ2-1, with 9 bases fitting TRBD2. Trimming removed 0 bases from V and 2 bases from J; junction bases left unmatched: 2. The CDR3 spans 16 residues. The germline gives CDR1 SGHVS, CDR2 FQNEAQ. The CDR3 nucleotides are TGTGCCAGCAGCTTAGCGGGCGGGGGGGCCTACAATGAGCAGTTCTTC. It codes for CASSLAGGGAYNEQFF.

This clonotype was picked up many times. This chain connects TRBV20-1 to TRBJ1-2, with D unclear. V dropped 3 bases and J dropped 4 bases, with 12 bases sitting between them. The CDR3 covers 13 residues. In germline, CDR1 is DFQATT, CDR2 SNEGSKA (reference sequence). The CDR3 bases are TGCAGTGCTAGGGCCAGGATAATCTATGGCTACACCTTC. The encoded protein is CSARARIIYGYTF.

This clonotype has a count of ten or more. The chain joins TRBV27 to TRBJ1-1; TRBD1 matches at 10 bases. CDR1 is MNHEY, CDR2 SMNVEV, per germline (reference sequence). The CDR3 loop spans 14 amino acids. With 5 bases clipped from V and 6 bases from J, the junction kept 6 bases outside the gene matches. The CDR3 spells CASSLDRGLAEAFF. CDR3 coding DNA: TGTGCCAGCAGTCTTGACAGGGGGCTGGCTGAAGCTTTCTTT.

The chain links TRBV18 to TRBJ2-1; maybe TRBD1 (6 bases). V gave up 3 bases and J gave up 8 bases, with 17 bases separating them. The CDR3 length is 15 residues. Germline V lookup: CDR1 KGHSH, CDR2 LQKENI. CDR3 sequence reads: CASSPGRGPVDEQFF. DNA for the CDR3: TGTGCCAGCTCACCGGGCAGGGGCCCGGTGGATGAGCAGTTCTTC.

This clonotype was observed at least ten times. The chain carries TRBV20-1 and TRBJ2-7; D might be TRBD1 (6 bases). Between the trimmed V and J ends, which lost 5 bases and 6 bases, there was a span of 20 bases. CDR1 and CDR2 from the germline V gene are DFQATT and SNEGSKA (reference sequence). The CDR3 spans 14 residues. This chain's CDR3 is CSAPLSGTNREQYF. The CDR3 nucleotides are TGCAGTGCTCCTTTATCCGGGACAAACCGCGAGCAGTACTTC.

This clonotype has a count of ten or more. The gene calls are TRBV7-3 and TRBJ2-1; TRBD2 might be the D (6 bases). Germline CDR1 is SGHTA and CDR2 is FQGTGA. This CDR3 contains 13 residues. Between the trimmed V and J ends, which lost 5 bases and 8 bases, there was a span of 13 bases. The CDR3 nucleotides are TGTGCCAGCAGCCGGGAACTAGCTGATGAGCAGTTCTTC. It encodes CASSRELADEQFF.

This clonotype appeared many times. The V and J genes are TRBV29-1 and TRBJ2-3; 9 nucleotides align to TRBD1. The J segment lost 0 bases and the V segment lost 0 bases, leaving 10 bases of the junction unmatched. This CDR3 is 18 amino acids long. The germline V gene has CDR1 SQVTM and CDR2 ANQGSEA. The CDR3 region has the DNA TGCAGCGTTGAAGATCTTTATGGGACAGGGAGTAGCACAGATACGCAGTATTTT. Residues: CSVEDLYGTGSSTDTQYF.

Ten or more counts support this clonotype. The genes are TRBV10-1 and TRBJ1-3; 8 nucleotides match TRBD1. The CDR3 has 12 amino acids. Looked up from germline, CDR1 is WNHNN and CDR2 is SYGVQD (reference sequence). V was pared by 9 bases and J by 4 bases, with 2 bases of the junction left unmatched. CDR3 protein: CARDRGGNTIYF. The CDR3 DNA is TGCGCCAGAGACAGGGGAGGAAACACCATATATTTT.